One and the same sample provided the 13 T cell receptor beta chains below, sequenced in a study of T cell changes during pregnancy in multiple sclerosis. The repertoire was sequenced with immunoSEQ multiplex PCR; TCRdb's copy has only in-frame clones and lacks some. The sample carries fewer than 50,000 clones, approximately 94% recorded once. The source material was CD8+ T cells from peripheral blood mononuclear cells, sampled in the first trimester of pregnancy. The source of these receptors is a female donor with multiple sclerosis, enrolled in a pregnancy study.

The rearrangement uses TRBV5-1 and TRBJ1-1; unclear D gene. The CDR3 is made up of 14 amino acids. V lost 4 bases and J lost 5, with 15 bases in between. Germline CDR1 and CDR2: SGHRS and YFSETQ. The CDR3 here is CASSLGWEGTEAFF. For the CDR3, the DNA is TGCGCCAGCAGCCTGGGGTGGGAGGGAACTGAAGCTTTCTTT.

The rearrangement uses TRBV10-3 and TRBJ1-1; weak D call: TRBD1 (5 bases). V lost 3 bases, J lost 5 bases, and 13 bases lay in between. In germline, CDR1 is ENHRY, CDR2 SYGVKD. The CDR3 runs to 14 residues. The CDR3 is CAISEDSPQTEAFF. The CDR3 bases are TGTGCCATCAGTGAAGACAGCCCCCAGACTGAAGCTTTCTTT.

The chain carries TRBV7-9 and TRBJ1-5, with D tentatively TRBD1 (6 bases). Between the trimmed V and J ends, which lost 5 bases and 5 bases, there was a span of 13 bases. CDR1 and CDR2 (germline): SEHNR, FQNEAQ (reference sequence). The CDR3 is made up of 14 amino acids. The CDR3 here is CASSPGQTDQPQHF. The CDR3 DNA reads as TGTGCCAGCAGCCCAGGACAGACCGATCAGCCCCAGCATTTT.

This rearrangement joins TRBV27 to TRBJ2-7; 7 bases line up with TRBD2. V shed 6 bases, J shed 5 bases, and the junction held 10 bases outside the gene matches. The CDR3 spans 14 residues. CDR1 and CDR2 from the germline V gene are MNHEY and SMNVEV (reference sequence). The CDR3 region is CASSPGLTSNEQYF. CDR3 nucleotide sequence: TGTGCCAGCAGCCCGGGACTAACCTCTAACGAGCAGTACTTC.

The chain combines TRBV27 with TRBJ2-7, with 8 nucleotides matching TRBD2. The ends lost 8 bases at V and 3 bases at J; junction bases unmatched: 9. The CDR3 length is 14 residues. Germline CDR1 and CDR2: MNHEY and SMNVEV (reference sequence). The CDR3 region has the DNA TGTGCCAGCTGGTCGAGCGGGAGTCACTACGAGCAGTACTTC. Its translation: CASWSSGSHYEQYF.

The chain recombines TRBV11-3 with TRBJ2-1, with unresolved D. The CDR3 contains 14 residues. Trimming stripped 0 bases from V and 4 bases from J, with 7 bases between. CDR1 SGHNT and CDR2 YENEEA come from the germline V gene. The CDR3 nucleotides read TGTGCCAGCAGCTTAGATAGTAATTACAATGAGCAGTTCTTC. Translation: CASSLDSNYNEQFF.

The genes are TRBV7-2 and TRBJ2-2; a possible D gene is TRBD2 (6 bases). The CDR3 runs to 16 residues. Trimming took off 5 bases at V and 1 base at J, with 14 bases between the two ends. Germline V gives CDR1 SGHTA, CDR2 FQGNSA. CDR3 in DNA: TGTGCCAGCAGCATCGGAGGGGTTAGGAACACCGGGGAGCTGTTTTTT. Translating it yields CASSIGGVRNTGELFF. Combining the CDR3 with reference TRBV7-2 and TRBJ2-2 gives the whole variable domain GAGVSQSPSNKVTEKGKDVELRCDPISGHTALYWYRQSLGQGLEFLIYFQGNSAPDKSGLPSDRFSAERTGGSVSTLTIQRTQQEDSAVYLCASSIGGVRNTGELFFGEGSRLTVL.

This rearrangement joins TRBV2 to TRBJ1-1; 12 bases agree with TRBD1. Per germline, CDR1 SNHLY and CDR2 FYNNEI. This CDR3 has 18 amino acids. V was pared by 3 bases and J by 5 bases, with 13 bases of the junction left unmatched. The CDR3, as DNA: TGTGCCAGCAGTGACCCTGGGACAGGGGGCATGGGAAGAACTGAAGCTTTCTTT. Protein: CASSDPGTGGMGRTEAFF. The full variable domain, with the rest looked up from reference TRBV2 and TRBJ1-1, is EPEVTQTPSHQVTQMGQEVILRCVPISNHLYFYWYRQILGQKVEFLVSFYNNEISEKSEIFDDQFSVERPDGSNFTLKIRSTKLEDSAMYFCASSDPGTGGMGRTEAFFGQGTRLTVV.

The chain employs TRBV4-2 and TRBJ2-1; a possible D gene is TRBD2 (6 bases). The germline V and J ends were trimmed by 0 bases and 4 bases, with 13 bases remaining between them. Germline lookup yields CDR1 LGHNA and CDR2 YNFKEQ. The CDR3 sequence is 16 residues long. CDR3 DNA: TGTGCCAGCAGCCAAGAGGAGGGAACCTCTTACAATGAGCAGTTCTTC. Translating gives CASSQEEGTSYNEQFF.

The V and J genes are TRBV29-1 and TRBJ2-1; 12 bases are a match to TRBD2. The CDR3 sequence is 15 residues long. Trimming removed 3 bases from V and 7 bases from J; junction bases left unmatched: 7. The germline CDR1 and CDR2 sequences are SQVTM and ANQGSEA. CDR3 region: CSVDGLAGGGNEQFF. The DNA for the CDR3 is TGCAGCGTTGATGGGCTAGCGGGAGGGGGGAATGAGCAGTTCTTC.

A remark on this clone: A junction end diverges from the germline sequence, so it may reflect a read error. The chain uses TRBV4-2 and TRBJ1-1; no definite D call. The CDR3 covers 12 residues. Germline-derived CDR1 and CDR2 are LGHNA and YNFKEQ. CDR3 nucleotides: TGTGCCAGCAGCCAAGAGGCAGGTGAAACTTTCTTT. It specifies CASSQEAGETFF.

CDR3 coding DNA: TGTGCCAGCAGCCAGGATTTGACAGGGACCTATGGCTACACCTTC. Translated: CASSQDLTGTYGYTF. This chain uses TRBV14 with TRBJ1-2, with TRBD1 matching over 7 bases. V trimming: 3 bases; J trimming: 4 bases; junction bases outside the gene matches: 8. The CDR3 is 15 residues long. CDR1 is SGHDN, CDR2 FVKESK, per germline. The full variable domain, with the rest looked up from reference TRBV14 and TRBJ1-2, is EAGVTQFPSHSVIEKGQTVTLRCDPISGHDNLYWYRRVMGKEIKFLLHFVKESKQDESGMPNNRFLAERTGGTYSTLKVQPAELEDSGVYFCASSQDLTGTYGYTFGSGTRLTVV.

By share of the sample, this clone is large. V usage is TRBV18 and J usage is TRBJ1-2, with D hard to call. The germline V gene has CDR1 KGHSH and CDR2 LQKENI. The CDR3 extends over 14 amino acids. V was clipped by 0 bases and J by 4 bases, with 9 bases between them. The CDR3 sequence is CASSPPTESYGYTF. CDR3 DNA sequence: TGTGCCAGCTCACCACCCACGGAGAGCTATGGCTACACCTTC.